This T cell receptor beta chain was sequenced during a study of cytomegalovirus exposure and HLA in healthy donors. Details on this clone: As yet, its antigen is unknown.

Sequenced by immunoSEQ multiplex PCR; TCRdb stores in-frame clones only, minus some. The profile shows some 120,000 clones, more than 70% of them singletons. Overall study findings and caveats: Rare TCR sequences predominated, though certain public TCRs were found in many donors. The study designated about 180 TCR beta chains cytomegalovirus-associated. In vitro experiments confirmed that three CMV-associated chains were specific for CMV antigens.

The sample was PBMCs. The TCR originated in a man aged 25-40 years in good health and CMV-seronegative.

Here the CDR3 reads CASSSIEELNEQYF. The CDR3 DNA reads TGTGCCAGTAGTTCCATTGAAGAGCTAAACGAGCAGTACTTC. The chain joins TRBV19 to TRBJ2-7; D ambiguous. The CDR3 has 14 residues. Germline values: CDR1 LNHDA, CDR2 SQIVND (reference sequence). V lost 5 bases to trimming and J lost 5 bases, with 16 bases between them.